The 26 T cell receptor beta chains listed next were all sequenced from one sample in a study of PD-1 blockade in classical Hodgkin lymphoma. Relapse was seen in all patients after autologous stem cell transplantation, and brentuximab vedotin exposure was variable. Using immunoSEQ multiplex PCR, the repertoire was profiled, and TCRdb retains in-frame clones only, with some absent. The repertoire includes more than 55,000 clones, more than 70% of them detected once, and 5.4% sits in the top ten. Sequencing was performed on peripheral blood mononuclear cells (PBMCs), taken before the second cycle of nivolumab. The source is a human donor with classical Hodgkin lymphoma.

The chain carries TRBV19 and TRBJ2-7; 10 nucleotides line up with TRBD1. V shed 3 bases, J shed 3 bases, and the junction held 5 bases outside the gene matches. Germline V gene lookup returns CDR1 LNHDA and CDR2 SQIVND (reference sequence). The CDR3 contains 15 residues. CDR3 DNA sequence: TGTGCCAGTAGTATGGAGGGACAGGGGAACTACGAGCAGTACTTC. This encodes CASSMEGQGNYEQYF.

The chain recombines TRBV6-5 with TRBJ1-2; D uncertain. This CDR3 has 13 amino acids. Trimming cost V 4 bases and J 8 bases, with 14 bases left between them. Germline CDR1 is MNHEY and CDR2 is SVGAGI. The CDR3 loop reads CASSFSTVSGYTF. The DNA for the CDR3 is TGTGCCAGCAGTTTTAGTACGGTGTCCGGCTACACCTTC.

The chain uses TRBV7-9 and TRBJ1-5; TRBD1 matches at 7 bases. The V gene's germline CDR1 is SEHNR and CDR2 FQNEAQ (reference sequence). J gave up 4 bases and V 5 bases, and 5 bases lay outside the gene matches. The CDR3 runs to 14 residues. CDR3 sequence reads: CASSPDRSNQPQHF. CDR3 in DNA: TGTGCCAGCAGCCCGGACAGGAGTAATCAGCCCCAGCATTTT.

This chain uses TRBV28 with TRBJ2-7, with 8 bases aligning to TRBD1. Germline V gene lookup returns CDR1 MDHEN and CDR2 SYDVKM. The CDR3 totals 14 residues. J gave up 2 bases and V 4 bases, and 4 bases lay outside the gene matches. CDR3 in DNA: TGTGCCAGCAGTTCGGGACAGGAGGCCTACGAGCAGTACTTC. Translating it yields CASSSGQEAYEQYF.

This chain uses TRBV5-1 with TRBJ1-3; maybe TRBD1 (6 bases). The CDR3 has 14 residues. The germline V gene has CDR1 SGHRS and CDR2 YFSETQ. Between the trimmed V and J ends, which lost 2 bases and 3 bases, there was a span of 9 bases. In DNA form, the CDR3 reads TGCGCCAGCAGCTTTGAGGGGGTTGGAAACACCATATATTTT. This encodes CASSFEGVGNTIYF. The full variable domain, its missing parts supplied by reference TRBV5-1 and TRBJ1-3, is KAGVTQTPRYLIKTRGQQVTLSCSPISGHRSVSWYQQTPGQGLQFLFEYFSETQRNKGNFPGRFSGRQFSNSRSEMNVSTLELGDSALYLCASSFEGVGNTIYFGEGSWLTVV.

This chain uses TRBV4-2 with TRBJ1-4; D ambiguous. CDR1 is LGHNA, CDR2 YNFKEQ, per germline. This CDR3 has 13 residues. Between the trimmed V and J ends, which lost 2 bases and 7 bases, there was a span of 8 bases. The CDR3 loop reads CASSQYRVEKLFF. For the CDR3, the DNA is TGTGCCAGCAGCCAATATAGGGTTGAAAAACTGTTTTTT.

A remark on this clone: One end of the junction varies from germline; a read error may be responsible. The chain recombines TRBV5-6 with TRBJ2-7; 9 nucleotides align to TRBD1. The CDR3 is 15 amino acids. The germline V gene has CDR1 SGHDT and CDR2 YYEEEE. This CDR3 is CAGSSGTGSSHEQYF. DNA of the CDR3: TGTGCCGGCAGCTCTGGGACAGGGAGCTCCCACGAGCAGTACTTC.

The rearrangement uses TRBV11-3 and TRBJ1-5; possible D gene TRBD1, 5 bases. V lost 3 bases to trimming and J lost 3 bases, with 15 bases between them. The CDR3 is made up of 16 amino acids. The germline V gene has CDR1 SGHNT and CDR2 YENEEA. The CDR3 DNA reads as TGTGCCAGCAGCTTGGGTATGGGGCGATCCAATCAGCCCCAGCATTTT. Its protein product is CASSLGMGRSNQPQHF.

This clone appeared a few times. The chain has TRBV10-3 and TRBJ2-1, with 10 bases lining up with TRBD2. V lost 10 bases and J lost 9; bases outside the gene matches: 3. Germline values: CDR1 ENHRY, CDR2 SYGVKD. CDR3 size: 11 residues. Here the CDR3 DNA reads TGTGCCAACAGCGGGGGGGCTGAGCAGTTCTTC. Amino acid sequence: CANSGGAEQFF.

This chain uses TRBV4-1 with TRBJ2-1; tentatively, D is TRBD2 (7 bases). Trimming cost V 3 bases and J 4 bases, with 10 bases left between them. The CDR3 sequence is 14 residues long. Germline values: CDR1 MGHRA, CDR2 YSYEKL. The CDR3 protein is CASSQRGGYNEQFF. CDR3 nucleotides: TGCGCCAGCAGCCAGAGGGGGGGGTACAATGAGCAGTTCTTC.

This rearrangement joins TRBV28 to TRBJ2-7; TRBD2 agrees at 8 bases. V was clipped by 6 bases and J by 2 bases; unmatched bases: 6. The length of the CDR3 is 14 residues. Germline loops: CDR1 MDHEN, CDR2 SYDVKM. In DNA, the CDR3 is TGTGCCAGCAGACTCGGGGGGGCGACCTACGAGCAGTACTTC. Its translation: CASRLGGATYEQYF.

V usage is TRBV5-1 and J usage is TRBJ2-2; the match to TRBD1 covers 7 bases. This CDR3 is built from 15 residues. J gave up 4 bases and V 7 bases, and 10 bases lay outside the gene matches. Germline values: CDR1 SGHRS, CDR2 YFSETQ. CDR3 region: CASGPTGVGTGELFF. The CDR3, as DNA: TGCGCCAGCGGACCTACAGGGGTGGGCACCGGGGAGCTGTTTTTT.

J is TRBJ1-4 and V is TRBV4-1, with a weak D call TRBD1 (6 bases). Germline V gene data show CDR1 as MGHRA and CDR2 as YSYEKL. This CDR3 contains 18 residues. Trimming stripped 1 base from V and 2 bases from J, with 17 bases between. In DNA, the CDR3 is TGCGCCAGCAGCCAAGGGATTACAGGGAGATATACTAATGAAAAACTGTTTTTT. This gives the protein CASSQGITGRYTNEKLFF.

CDR3 DNA sequence: TGTGCCAGCAGCTTAGCCCTACCGTATGGCTACACCTTC. Encoded protein: CASSLALPYGYTF. This chain joins TRBV7-9 and TRBJ1-2; no firm D call. The CDR3 has 13 residues. Germline assignment: CDR1 SEHNR and CDR2 FQNEAQ (reference sequence). With 0 bases removed from V and 5 bases from J, the gap between germline ends came to 7 bases.

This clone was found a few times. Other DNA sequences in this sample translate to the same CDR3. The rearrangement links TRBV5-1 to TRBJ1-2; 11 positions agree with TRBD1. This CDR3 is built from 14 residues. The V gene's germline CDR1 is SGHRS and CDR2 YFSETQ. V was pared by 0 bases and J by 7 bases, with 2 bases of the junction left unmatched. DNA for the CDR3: TGCGCCAGCAGCTTGGGGACAGGGGGCTTTGGCTACACCTTC. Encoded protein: CASSLGTGGFGYTF.

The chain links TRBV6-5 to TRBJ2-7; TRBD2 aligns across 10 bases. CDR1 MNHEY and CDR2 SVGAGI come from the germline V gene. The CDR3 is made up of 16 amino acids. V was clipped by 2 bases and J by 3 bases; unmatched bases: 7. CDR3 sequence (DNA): TGTGCCAGCAGTTACGTTTCTTCTAGCGGGAGCTACGAGCAGTACTTC. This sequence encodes CASSYVSSSGSYEQYF.

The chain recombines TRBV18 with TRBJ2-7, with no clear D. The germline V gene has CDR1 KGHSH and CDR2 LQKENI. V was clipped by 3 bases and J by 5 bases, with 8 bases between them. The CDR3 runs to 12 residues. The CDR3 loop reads CASSPAVNEQYF. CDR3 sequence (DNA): TGTGCCAGCTCACCCGCGGTCAACGAGCAGTACTTC.

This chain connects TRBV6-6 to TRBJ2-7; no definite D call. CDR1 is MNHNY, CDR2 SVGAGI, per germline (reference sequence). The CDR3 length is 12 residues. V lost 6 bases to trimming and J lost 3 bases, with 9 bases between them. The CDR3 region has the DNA TGTGCCAGCAGGGGCGATGACTACGAGCAGTACTTC. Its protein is CASRGDDYEQYF.

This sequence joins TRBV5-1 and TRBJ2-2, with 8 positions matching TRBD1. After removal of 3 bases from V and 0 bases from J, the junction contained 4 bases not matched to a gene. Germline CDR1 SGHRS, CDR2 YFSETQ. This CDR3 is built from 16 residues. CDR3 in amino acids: CASSWGDRPNTGELFF. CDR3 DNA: TGCGCCAGCAGCTGGGGGGACAGGCCGAACACCGGGGAGCTGTTTTTT.

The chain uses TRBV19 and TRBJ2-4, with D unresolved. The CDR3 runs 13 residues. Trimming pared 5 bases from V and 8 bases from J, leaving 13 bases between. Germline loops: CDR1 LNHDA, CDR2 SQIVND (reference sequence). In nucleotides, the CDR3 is TGTGCCAGTAGTCCCCTCGGTTCGGACATTCAGTACTTC. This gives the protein CASSPLGSDIQYF.

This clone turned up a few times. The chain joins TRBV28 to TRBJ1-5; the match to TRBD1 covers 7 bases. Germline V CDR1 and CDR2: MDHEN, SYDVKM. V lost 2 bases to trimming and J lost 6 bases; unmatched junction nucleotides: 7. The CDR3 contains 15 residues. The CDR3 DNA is TGTGCCAGCAGTTTAGACGACAGGGCAAGTCAGCCCCAGCATTTT. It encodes CASSLDDRASQPQHF.

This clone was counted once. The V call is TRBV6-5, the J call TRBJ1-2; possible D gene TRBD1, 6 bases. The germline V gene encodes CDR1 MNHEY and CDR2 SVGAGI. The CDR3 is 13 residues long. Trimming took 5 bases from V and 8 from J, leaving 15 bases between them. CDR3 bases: TGTGCCAGCAGTCAGGGGAATGAGGGGGGCTACACCTTC. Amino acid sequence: CASSQGNEGGYTF.

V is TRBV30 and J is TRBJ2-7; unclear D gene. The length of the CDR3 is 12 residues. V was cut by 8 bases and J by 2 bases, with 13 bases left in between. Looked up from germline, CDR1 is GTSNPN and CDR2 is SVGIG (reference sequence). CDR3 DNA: TGTGCCCGATCCGACGGCCCCTACGAGCAGTACTTC. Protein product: CARSDGPYEQYF.

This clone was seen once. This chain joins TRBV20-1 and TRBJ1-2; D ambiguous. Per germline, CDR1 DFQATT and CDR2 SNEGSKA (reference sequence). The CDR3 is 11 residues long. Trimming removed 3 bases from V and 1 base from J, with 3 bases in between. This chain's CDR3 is CSARVNYGYTF. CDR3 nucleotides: TGCAGTGCTAGGGTTAACTATGGCTACACCTTC.

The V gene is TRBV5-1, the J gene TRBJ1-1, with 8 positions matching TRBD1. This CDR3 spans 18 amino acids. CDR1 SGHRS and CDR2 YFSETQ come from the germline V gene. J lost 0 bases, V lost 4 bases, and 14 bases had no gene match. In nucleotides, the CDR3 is TGCGCCAGCAGCCCCCGGTGGACAGGGACTCAAATGAACACTGAAGCTTTCTTT. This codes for CASSPRWTGTQMNTEAFF.

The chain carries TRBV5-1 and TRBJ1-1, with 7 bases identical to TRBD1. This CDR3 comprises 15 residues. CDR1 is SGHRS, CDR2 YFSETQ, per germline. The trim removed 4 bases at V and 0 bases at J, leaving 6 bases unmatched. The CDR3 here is CASSVAGGMNTEAFF. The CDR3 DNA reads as TGCGCCAGCAGCGTCGCAGGGGGAATGAACACTGAAGCTTTCTTT.